Following are 15 T cell receptor beta chains from one sample sequenced in a study of T cell clones after liver transplantation. Libraries were prepared by immunoSEQ multiplex PCR; TCRdb keeps only in-frame clonotypes and omits some of them. Here the sample spans tens of thousands of clones, approximately 80% being singletons. The sequenced sample was CD4+ T cells from blood, obtained roughly 50 months after liver transplant. The receptors shown here come from a human patient who received a liver transplant. Some T cells may be supplied by the graft donor.

This clone was observed a single time. The chain combines TRBV6-1 with TRBJ1-1, with D possibly being TRBD1 (5 bases). There are 13 residues in the CDR3. Germline CDR1 is MNHNS and CDR2 is SASEGT. V lost 7 bases and J lost 1, with 10 bases in between. Here the CDR3 reads CASTGHRNTEAFF. For the CDR3, the DNA is TGTGCCAGCACTGGACACCGGAACACTGAAGCTTTCTTT.

This chain uses TRBV6-1 with TRBJ2-7; D unclear. Germline CDR1 and CDR2: MNHNS and SASEGT. Trimming cost V 4 bases and J 3 bases, with 4 bases left between them. The CDR3 contains 11 residues. The CDR3 loop reads CASSAHYEQYF. DNA for the CDR3: TGTGCCAGCAGTGCACACTACGAGCAGTACTTC.

V gene TRBV14 combines with J gene TRBJ2-7; D is ambiguous. Germline V lookup: CDR1 SGHDN, CDR2 FVKESK. The CDR3 runs to 13 residues. Trimming left V 2 bases short and J 3 bases short, with 8 bases between. The CDR3 bases are TGTGCCAGCAGCCAATGGTCGGGCTACGAGCAGTACTTC. Its protein product is CASSQWSGYEQYF.

Concerning this clone itself: Other nucleotide sequences from this sample produce the same CDR3. The rearrangement links TRBV5-1 to TRBJ1-4, with 10 bases matching TRBD1. CDR1 SGHRS and CDR2 YFSETQ come from the germline V gene. This CDR3 comprises 15 residues. After removal of 5 bases from V and 8 bases from J, the junction contained 9 bases not matched to a gene. CDR3 nucleotide sequence: TGCGCCAGCAGTATAAGTGGGACAGGGGACGAAAAACTGTTTTTT. Translation gives CASSISGTGDEKLFF.

This clone was detected only a few times. V and J are TRBV29-1 and TRBJ1-1, with D unresolved. From germline, CDR1 is SQVTM and CDR2 ANQGSEA. The CDR3 length is 10 residues. V lost 7 bases, J lost 1 base, and 4 bases lay in between. The CDR3 spells CSAQNTEAFF. In DNA form, the CDR3 reads TGCAGCGCCCAGAACACTGAAGCTTTCTTT.

This clone showed up just a few times. The rearrangement joins TRBV7-9 to TRBJ1-1; no clear D. Looked up from germline, CDR1 is SEHNR and CDR2 is FQNEAQ (reference sequence). The ends were cut back, 5 bases at V and 4 bases at J, with 14 bases in the middle. The CDR3 runs 14 residues. CDR3 sequence (DNA): TGTGCCAGCAGCCCGGGCAGTGTGGGCACTGAAGCTTTCTTT. Its protein product is CASSPGSVGTEAFF.

This rearrangement joins TRBV5-1 to TRBJ1-3; D is unclear. The V and J ends lost 3 bases and 0 bases respectively, with 13 bases between them. CDR3 length equals 16 residues. Germline assignment: CDR1 SGHRS and CDR2 YFSETQ. Here the CDR3 reads CASSSGRAYSGNTIYF. Written as DNA, the CDR3 is TGCGCCAGCAGCTCAGGTCGGGCCTACTCTGGAAACACCATATATTTT. Looking up the rest from reference TRBV5-1 and TRBJ1-3 gives the full variable domain: KAGVTQTPRYLIKTRGQQVTLSCSPISGHRSVSWYQQTPGQGLQFLFEYFSETQRNKGNFPGRFSGRQFSNSRSEMNVSTLELGDSALYLCASSSGRAYSGNTIYFGEGSWLTVV.

This clone was observed a few times. The chain carries TRBV7-2 and TRBJ1-2, with D possibly being TRBD1 (6 bases). Trimming removed 5 bases from V and 2 bases from J, with 9 bases in between. The germline gives CDR1 SGHTA, CDR2 FQGNSA. This CDR3 has 13 amino acids. The CDR3 region is CASSVDRNYGYTF. Here the CDR3 DNA reads TGTGCCAGCAGCGTCGACAGGAACTATGGCTACACCTTC.

The V gene is TRBV18, the J gene TRBJ2-7, with D tentatively TRBD2 (5 bases). CDR1 and CDR2 from the germline V gene are KGHSH and LQKENI. V lost 1 base and J 3 bases, leaving 13 bases between the germline ends. The CDR3 extends over 15 amino acids. CDR3 residues: CASSPRDRTFYEQYF. The CDR3, as DNA: TGTGCCAGCTCACCACGGGATCGGACTTTCTACGAGCAGTACTTC.

This rearrangement joins TRBV7-2 to TRBJ2-1, with D tentatively TRBD1 or TRBD2 (6 bases each). The CDR3 runs to 15 residues. V was clipped by 5 bases and J by 12 bases, with 23 bases between them. The germline gives CDR1 SGHTA, CDR2 FQGNSA. The CDR3 DNA is TGTGCCAGCAGCCCCAAGGGGGGCGGGGAGAGTGTGCAGTTCTTC. Its translation is CASSPKGGGESVQFF.

The gene calls are TRBV7-9 and TRBJ2-2, with D maybe TRBD2 (6 bases). CDR1 SEHNR and CDR2 FQNEAQ come from the germline V gene (reference sequence). CDR3 size: 15 residues. Between the trimmed V and J ends, which lost 5 bases and 2 bases, there was a span of 12 bases. The CDR3 DNA sequence: TGTGCCAGCAGCCCATCAGGACTAAACACCGGGGAGCTGTTTTTT. It codes for CASSPSGLNTGELFF.

The chain couples TRBV27 to TRBJ2-6; 9 bases line up with TRBD2. Germline loops: CDR1 MNHEY, CDR2 SMNVEV (reference sequence). There are 16 residues in the CDR3. The junction had 8 bases not matched to a gene; V was cut back by 7 bases and J by 4 bases. The CDR3, as DNA: TGTGCCAGCAAACAAGCTAGCGGGGCCGGGGCCAACGTCCTGACTTTC. The encoded protein is CASKQASGAGANVLTF. The variable domain in full, completed from reference TRBV27 and TRBJ2-6, reads EAQVTQNPRYLITVTGKKLTVTCSQNMNHEYMSWYRQDPGLGLRQIYYSMNVEVTDKGDVPEGYKVSRKEKRNFPLILESPSPNQTSLYFCASKQASGAGANVLTFGAGSRLTVL.

V usage is TRBV9 and J usage is TRBJ1-3; D ambiguous. Germline V gene data show CDR1 as SGDLS and CDR2 as YYNGEE. This CDR3 spans 14 amino acids. Trimming took 2 bases from V and 0 from J, leaving 6 bases between them. The CDR3: CASSVTASGNTIYF. In DNA form, the CDR3 reads TGTGCCAGCAGCGTCACAGCCTCTGGAAACACCATATATTTT.

The chain employs TRBV5-1 and TRBJ2-6; no definite D call. The CDR3 length is 15 residues. Germline CDR1 reads SGHRS; CDR2 reads YFSETQ. Trimming shortened V by 0 bases and J by 0 bases, and 4 bases separated the two germline ends. The CDR3 sequence is CASSLETSGANVLTF. CDR3 in DNA: TGCGCCAGCAGCTTGGAAACCTCTGGGGCCAACGTCCTGACTTTC.

In this sample, this clone turned up a few times. The V and J genes are TRBV9 and TRBJ2-7; no firm D call. The CDR3 is made up of 13 amino acids. With 1 base removed from V and 6 bases from J, the gap between germline ends came to 11 bases. Per the germline V gene, CDR1 is SGDLS and CDR2 is YYNGEE. The CDR3 spells CASSVLGGSEQYF. As DNA, the CDR3 is TGTGCCAGCAGCGTATTGGGTGGGTCCGAGCAGTACTTC.